These 32 T cell receptor beta chains were all obtained from the same sample, sequenced in a study of neurological immune-mediated disorders. MiXCR, applied by TCRdb to the 5' RACE reads, yields one record per CDR3 protein. The sample lists over 55,000 distinct CDR3 sequences, 2% to 2.5% seen once, with around 3% in the top ten. Sequenced material: PBMCs. The origin of the receptors is a man aged 50-59 years with multiple sclerosis.

This clonotype has ten or more counts. The chain couples TRBV20-1 to TRBJ2-1; 7 positions agree with TRBD1. Per germline, CDR1 DFQATT and CDR2 SNEGSKA (reference sequence). Trimming cost V 0 bases and J 2 bases; bases outside gene matches: 10. This CDR3 region has 17 residues. The CDR3 nucleotides are TGCAGTGCTAGAGAAAGACCCGACAGGGCCCCCTACAATGAGCAGTTCTTC. Translated: CSARERPDRAPYNEQFF.

A word on this clonotype: A much larger clone differs from this one at a single base, so this may be a read error. In this CDR3 the conserved last residue, phenylalanine or tryptophan, is missing, so a read error is likely. The chain is built from TRBV7-9 and TRBJ1-2; tentative D call: TRBD1 (5 bases). This CDR3 is built from 14 residues. Germline lookup yields CDR1 SEHNR and CDR2 FQNEAQ (reference sequence). Trimming left V 4 bases short and J 4 bases short, with 13 bases between. The CDR3 DNA follows: TGTGCCAGCAGCTCCTCTCAGGGTGTCTATGGCTACACCTGC. Its protein is CASSSSQGVYGYTC.

This clonotype was recorded many times. The V call is TRBV3-1, the J call TRBJ2-7; 9 nucleotides line up with TRBD2. Germline V gene sequence: CDR1 LGHDT, CDR2 YNNKEL (reference sequence). The V and J ends lost 4 bases and 0 bases, in that order; junction bases with no gene match: 4. This CDR3 comprises 15 residues. CDR3 in amino acids: CASSRASGDSYEQYF. CDR3 in DNA: TGTGCCAGCAGCCGGGCTAGCGGGGACTCCTACGAGCAGTACTTC.

In the case of this clonotype: Being one base from a much bigger clone, this may be a read error. This chain joins TRBV28 and TRBJ1-6; a weak D match, TRBD1 (6 bases). The CDR3 runs 15 residues. Germline CDR1 MDHEN, CDR2 SYDVKM. V lost 4 bases to trimming and J lost 3 bases, with 10 bases between them. The CDR3 here is CASSYGQFYNSPLHF. CDR3 sequence (DNA): TGTGCCAGCAGTTACGGACAGTTCTATAATTCACCCCTCCACTTT.

This clonotype was seen at least ten times. The chain combines TRBV11-2 with TRBJ1-2, with 8 bases matching TRBD1. The CDR3 is 16 amino acids. Germline CDR1 and CDR2: SGHAT and FQNNGV. With 4 bases clipped from V and 8 bases from J, the junction kept 15 bases outside the gene matches. The CDR3 DNA follows: TGTGCCAGCAGCTCTCAAACCGCCGGGACAGGCGGGGGCTACACCTTC. This translates into CASSSQTAGTGGGYTF.

The sample holds many counts of this clonotype. V gene TRBV5-8 combines with J gene TRBJ1-2; possibly TRBD1 for D (5 bases). The length of the CDR3 is 14 residues. Trimming left V 3 bases short and J 4 bases short, with 13 bases between. CDR1 SGHTS and CDR2 YDEGEE come from the germline V gene. The CDR3 coding sequence is TGTGCCAGCAGCTCCCGGGACCGAGTCTATGGCTACACCTTC. The encoded protein is CASSSRDRVYGYTF.

This clonotype appeared many times. The chain is built from TRBV12-3 or TRBV12-4 and TRBJ2-2; D perhaps matches TRBD1 (6 bases). The CDR3 runs to 13 residues. V was pared by 6 bases and J by 6 bases, with 11 bases between. CDR3 DNA: TGTGCCAGCAGGAGGACAGTCGCCGGGGAGCTGTTTTTT. Translation gives CASRRTVAGELFF.

This clonotype was observed at least ten times. V and J are TRBV7-9 and TRBJ1-2; no definite D call. The V and J ends lost 1 base and 5 bases respectively, with 8 bases between them. The CDR3 runs 13 residues. Germline CDR1 SEHNR, CDR2 FQNEAQ (reference sequence). Here the CDR3 DNA reads TGTGCCAGCAGCTTAGAGGGTCAGTATGGCTACACCTTC. Encoded protein: CASSLEGQYGYTF.

This clonotype showed up many times. This sequence joins TRBV10-3 and TRBJ1-2, with D maybe TRBD1 (5 bases). The V gene's germline CDR1 is ENHRY and CDR2 SYGVKD. The V end was cut by 5 bases, the J end by 5 bases, with 9 bases between. The length of the CDR3 is 12 residues. This chain's CDR3 is CAISRGRYGYTF. In DNA form, the CDR3 reads TGTGCCATCAGTCGGGGGAGGTATGGCTACACCTTC.

Turning to this clonotype: A read error is possible here, since a much larger clone lies one base away. This sequence joins TRBV27 and TRBJ2-1; D might be TRBD1 (6 bases). The germline V gene encodes CDR1 MNHEY and CDR2 SMNVEV (reference sequence). The CDR3 runs 11 residues. The CDR3 DNA reads as TGTGACAGCAGCAGGGGAACTGAGCAGTTCTTC. Protein product: CDSSRGTEQFF.

This clonotype was seen many times. The chain employs TRBV6-2 or TRBV6-3 and TRBJ1-5; D might be TRBD1 (5 bases). V shed 6 bases and J shed 4 bases, with 13 bases lying between them. This CDR3 comprises 14 residues. Germline V gene lookup returns CDR1 MNHEY and CDR2 SVGEGT. The CDR3 loop reads CASSTRVGNQPQHF. CDR3 in DNA: TGTGCCAGCAGCACCAGGGTGGGGAATCAGCCCCAGCATTTT.

The sample holds many counts of this clonotype. The chain couples TRBV29-1 to TRBJ2-1; D possibly corresponds to TRBD1 (6 bases). Per the germline V gene, CDR1 is SQVTM and CDR2 is ANQGSEA. This CDR3 has 12 residues. The ends were cut back, 7 bases at V and 1 base at J, with 8 bases in the middle. The CDR3 protein is CSGTESYNEQFF. The CDR3 region has the DNA TGCAGCGGGACAGAGTCCTACAATGAGCAGTTCTTC.

Concerning this clonotype: One base away lies a much larger clone, so this may be a sequencing read error. The chain combines TRBV6-5 with TRBJ2-2, with D tentatively TRBD1 or TRBD2 (5 bases each). In germline, CDR1 is MNHEY, CDR2 SVGAGI. This CDR3 has 10 residues. CDR3: CASWAGALFF. DNA for the CDR3: TGTGCCAGCTGGGCCGGGGCGCTGTTTTTT.

The table lists this clonotype with many counts. The chain joins TRBV9 to TRBJ2-3, with 9 bases fitting TRBD2. V trimming: 0 bases; J trimming: 6 bases; junction bases outside the gene matches: 8. This CDR3 has 16 amino acids. Per the germline V gene, CDR1 is SGDLS and CDR2 is YYNGEE. The DNA of the CDR3 is TGTGCCAGCAGCGTAGACCCAGCGGGGGGTGAGGATACGCAGTATTTT. Residues: CASSVDPAGGEDTQYF.

This clonotype was observed at least ten times. The chain uses TRBV4-3 and TRBJ1-6, with D unresolved. V lost 2 bases, J lost 10 bases, and 9 bases lay in between. This CDR3 comprises 13 residues. Germline V gene data show CDR1 as LGHNA and CDR2 as YSLEER. The CDR3 DNA is TGCGCCAGCAGCCAACACCGGGAATCACCCCTCCACTTT. This encodes CASSQHRESPLHF.

Many counts were recorded for this clonotype. CDR3 nucleotide sequence: TGTGCCAGCAGCTGGATGGCGGATGATACGCAGTATTTT. Amino acid sequence: CASSWMADDTQYF. The rearrangement uses TRBV5-5 and TRBJ2-3; D is ambiguous. The ends were cut back, 3 bases at V and 6 bases at J, with 11 bases in the middle. CDR3 length: 13 residues. CDR1 and CDR2 (germline): SGHKS, YYEKEE (reference sequence).

The chain uses TRBV19 and TRBJ1-5; no clear D gene. V was pared by 6 bases and J by 6 bases, with 18 bases between. This CDR3 contains 15 residues. The germline V gene has CDR1 LNHDA and CDR2 SQIVND (reference sequence). CDR3 sequence (DNA): TGTGCCAGTAGATCGGGCAGTCTGGTCAGTCAGCCCCAGCATTTT. The encoded protein is CASRSGSLVSQPQHF.

This clonotype was observed many times. The gene calls are TRBV5-5 and TRBJ2-4, with TRBD1 matching over 9 bases. CDR1 and CDR2 (germline): SGHKS, YYEKEE (reference sequence). V was clipped by 3 bases and J by 1 base; unmatched bases: 11. This CDR3 region has 18 residues. This CDR3 is CASSSLRRDRVAKNIQYF. CDR3 in DNA: TGTGCCAGCAGCTCCCTCCGACGGGACAGGGTTGCCAAAAACATTCAGTACTTC.

Many counts were recorded for this clonotype. V gene TRBV7-9 combines with J gene TRBJ1-5; D unclear. CDR3 size: 12 residues. The germline gives CDR1 SEHNR, CDR2 FQNEAQ (reference sequence). V was cut by 5 bases and J by 5 bases, with 7 bases left in between. The CDR3 is CASSRGHQPQHF. The CDR3, as DNA: TGTGCCAGCAGCCGCGGGCATCAGCCCCAGCATTTT.

There are many counts of this clonotype. The chain combines TRBV29-1 with TRBJ2-2, with unresolved D. In germline, CDR1 is SQVTM, CDR2 ANQGSEA. V was cut by 1 base and J by 1 base, with 7 bases left in between. This CDR3 is built from 14 residues. The CDR3 loop reads CSVEVQVNTGELFF. The CDR3 DNA sequence: TGCAGCGTTGAAGTGCAGGTGAACACCGGGGAGCTGTTTTTT.

This clonotype was found many times. The V gene is TRBV7-8, the J gene TRBJ1-1, with D unresolved. Between the trimmed V and J ends, which lost 3 bases and 2 bases, there was a span of 4 bases. The length of the CDR3 is 12 residues. From germline, CDR1 is SGHVS and CDR2 FQNEAQ. Here the CDR3 DNA reads TGTGCCAGCAGCTTTACCAACACTGAAGCTTTCTTT. The encoded protein is CASSFTNTEAFF.

This clonotype has at least ten counts. The CDR3 sequence: CASSEIGNYGYTF. CDR3 sequence (DNA): TGTGCCAGCAGTGAAATAGGGAACTATGGCTACACCTTC. The chain has TRBV2 and TRBJ1-2; no clear D. The germline CDR1 and CDR2 sequences are SNHLY and FYNNEI. The CDR3 spans 13 residues. Trimming shortened V by 2 bases and J by 2 bases, and 6 bases separated the two germline ends.

This clonotype was counted ten times or more. The V call is TRBV12-3 or TRBV12-4, the J call TRBJ1-1; D not certain. V lost 7 bases and J 0 bases, leaving 12 bases between the germline ends. The CDR3 has 14 residues. The CDR3 DNA is TGTGCCAGCACCCTCTCGGCGGTGAACACTGAAGCTTTCTTT. Amino acids: CASTLSAVNTEAFF.

At least ten counts were recorded for this clonotype. V usage is TRBV7-2 and J usage is TRBJ2-6, with D possibly being TRBD2 (5 bases). CDR1 and CDR2 from the germline V gene are SGHTA and FQGNSA. The CDR3 sequence is 17 residues long. V was cut by 1 base and J by 0 bases, with 10 bases left in between. The CDR3 DNA reads as TGTGCCAGCAGCTTAGATTCCGGGAACTCTGGGGCCAACGTCCTGACTTTC. Translated, it gives CASSLDSGNSGANVLTF.

This chain links TRBV11-2 with TRBJ2-1; TRBD1 might be the D (6 bases). CDR1 SGHAT and CDR2 FQNNGV come from the germline V gene. There are 13 residues in the CDR3. V lost 3 bases, J lost 10 bases, and 13 bases lay in between. CDR3 amino acids: CASSFTGLREQFF. DNA for the CDR3: TGTGCCAGCAGCTTTACAGGGCTTCGGGAGCAGTTCTTC.

This clonotype was observed many times. This rearrangement joins TRBV6-2 or TRBV6-3 to TRBJ2-7, with 7 positions matching TRBD1. Losses at the gene ends were 7 bases for V and 0 bases for J; bases not matched to a gene: 6. This CDR3 is 14 amino acids long. CDR1 and CDR2 (germline): MNHEY, SVGEGT. The CDR3 spells CASNRDSSSYEQYF. The CDR3 DNA reads as TGTGCCAGCAACCGGGACAGCTCCTCCTACGAGCAGTACTTC.

This clonotype was found many times. The chain employs TRBV12-3 or TRBV12-4 and TRBJ2-4; 9 bases match TRBD2. Unmatched junction bases numbered 6, after V lost 6 bases and J lost 0 bases. The CDR3 is 16 amino acids. The CDR3 region is CASRDLAGLAKNIQYF. In DNA, the CDR3 is TGTGCCAGCAGGGACCTAGCGGGGTTAGCCAAAAACATTCAGTACTTC.

In this sample, this clonotype turned up many times. Here the CDR3 DNA reads TGCGCCAGCAGCAAACAGGGGGCTAACTATGGCTACACCTTC. It translates to CASSKQGANYGYTF. The chain carries TRBV5-1 and TRBJ1-2, with 8 bases that match TRBD1. Trimming at V came to 4 bases and at J to 0 bases, leaving 2 bases not matched to a gene. This CDR3 has 14 amino acids. CDR1 and CDR2 from the germline V gene are SGHRS and YFSETQ.

This clonotype has ten or more counts. The gene calls are TRBV3-1 and TRBJ2-7, with D tentatively TRBD1 (6 bases). The CDR3 consists of 15 residues. Between the trimmed V and J ends, which lost 4 bases and 2 bases, there was a span of 15 bases. The germline CDR1 and CDR2 sequences are LGHDT and YNNKEL (reference sequence). DNA for the CDR3: TGTGCCAGCAGCCCCCGACAGGTAACTACCTACGAGCAGTACTTC. The encoded protein is CASSPRQVTTYEQYF.

This clonotype was recorded many times. V usage is TRBV4-2 and J usage is TRBJ2-3; tentatively, D is TRBD2 (6 bases). Looked up from germline, CDR1 is LGHNA and CDR2 is YNFKEQ. The CDR3 is made up of 15 amino acids. With 4 bases removed from V and 7 bases from J, the gap between germline ends came to 18 bases. The CDR3 bases are TGTGCCAGCAGCCCAGCCGGGACTTCCGGGCATACGCAGTATTTT. Protein sequence: CASSPAGTSGHTQYF.

This clonotype was counted many times. The chain uses TRBV20-1 and TRBJ1-2; D perhaps matches TRBD1 (6 bases). The CDR3 is 11 residues long. Germline V gene data show CDR1 as DFQATT and CDR2 as SNEGSKA (reference sequence). The V and J ends lost 4 bases and 7 bases respectively, with 10 bases between them. DNA for the CDR3: TGCAGTGCTAACACAGGGACTGGCTACACCTTC. Residues: CSANTGTGYTF.

With respect to this clonotype: A much larger clone differs from this one at a single base, so this may be a read error. CDR3 bases: TGTACCAGCAGACCGGGAGGAGATACGCAGTATTTT. Its translation is CTSRPGGDTQYF. V gene TRBV6-5 combines with J gene TRBJ2-3; 7 bases align to TRBD2. The CDR3 loop spans 12 amino acids. The germline gives CDR1 MNHEY, CDR2 SVGAGI.